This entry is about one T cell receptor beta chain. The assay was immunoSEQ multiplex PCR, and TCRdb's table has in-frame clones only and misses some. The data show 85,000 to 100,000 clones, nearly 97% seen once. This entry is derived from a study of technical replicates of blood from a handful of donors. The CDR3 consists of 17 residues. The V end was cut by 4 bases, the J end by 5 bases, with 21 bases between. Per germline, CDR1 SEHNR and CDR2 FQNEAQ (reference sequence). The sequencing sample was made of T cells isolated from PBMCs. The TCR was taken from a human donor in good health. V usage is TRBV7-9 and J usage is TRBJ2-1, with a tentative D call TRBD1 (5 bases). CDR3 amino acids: CASSSPKTAANNNEQFF. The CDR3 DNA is TGTGCCAGCAGCTCCCCTAAGACAGCCGCGAACAACAATGAGCAGTTCTTC. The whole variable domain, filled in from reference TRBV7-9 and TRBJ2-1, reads DTGVSQNPRHKITKRGQNVTFRCDPISEHNRLYWYRQTLGQGPEFLTYFQNEAQLEKSRLLSDRFSAERPKGSFSTLEIQRTEQGDSAMYLCASSSPKTAANNNEQFFGPGTRLTVL.